These T cell receptor beta chains were read from a single sample in a study of cytomegalovirus exposure and HLA in healthy donors. Clones were sequenced by immunoSEQ multiplex PCR, and TCRdb holds only the in-frame ones, with some missing. The data show some 150,000 clones, approximately 80% seen once. The sequencing input was PBMCs. These receptor sequences come from a woman aged 18-30 years in good health and CMV-seronegative. Both conserved end residues are part of each CDR3. The D gene is left open where the match is weak. Rows may omit the clone size; those that give it use once, few, many or a size class.

j_gene: TRBJ1-2; v_gene: TRBV2; d_gene: -; abundance: few; CDR3nt: TGTGCCAGCAGCCGGGGCGGAGGGGCAGGGTATGGCTACACCTTC; CDR3aa: CASSRGGGAGYGYTF
j_gene: TRBJ1-5; v_gene: TRBV19; d_gene: -; abundance: -; CDR3nt: TGTGCCAGTACCCGGGGGGGGCATGGCAATCAGCCCCAGCATTTT; CDR3aa: CASTRGGHGNQPQHF
j_gene: TRBJ1-1; v_gene: TRBV6-5; d_gene: -; abundance: -; CDR3nt: TGTGCCAGCAGACAGACTCTGGGGGGTACTGAAGCTTTCTTT; CDR3aa: CASRQTLGGTEAFF
j_gene: TRBJ1-1; v_gene: TRBV5-1; d_gene: -; abundance: once; CDR3nt: TGCGCCAGTCGAAGGGAGACTGAAGCTTTCTTT; CDR3aa: CASRRETEAFF
j_gene: TRBJ2-2; v_gene: TRBV19; d_gene: TRBD1; abundance: -; CDR3nt: TGTGCCAGTAGTATCGGGACAGCCACCGGGGAGCTGTTTTTT; CDR3aa: CASSIGTATGELFF
j_gene: TRBJ2-2; v_gene: TRBV10-1; d_gene: -; abundance: -; CDR3nt: TGCGCCAGCAGTGAGTCCAGGGAGGACACCGGGGAGCTGTTTTTT; CDR3aa: CASSESREDTGELFF
j_gene: TRBJ1-1; v_gene: TRBV6-5; d_gene: TRBD1; abundance: few; CDR3nt: TGTGCCAGCATCGCTACCGGGACAGGGCTGACTGAAGCTTTCTTT; CDR3aa: CASIATGTGLTEAFF
j_gene: TRBJ1-2; v_gene: TRBV11-2; d_gene: TRBD1; abundance: -; CDR3nt: TGTGCCAGCAGCTCCCCTGGACAGGTTCGATATGGCTACACCTTC; CDR3aa: CASSSPGQVRYGYTF
j_gene: TRBJ2-7; v_gene: TRBV6-1; d_gene: TRBD1; abundance: -; CDR3nt: TGTGCCAGCACCTCCCGACAGGGCCCGTCCTACGAGCAGTACTTC; CDR3aa: CASTSRQGPSYEQYF
j_gene: TRBJ1-1; v_gene: TRBV2; d_gene: -; abundance: once; CDR3nt: TGTGCCAGCAAACCGGGTTCTGAAGCTTTCTTT; CDR3aa: CASKPGSEAFF
j_gene: TRBJ2-7; v_gene: TRBV10-1; d_gene: -; abundance: -; CDR3nt: TGCGCCAGCAGTGACTTCGGGAATCGGATCTACGAGCAGTACTTC; CDR3aa: CASSDFGNRIYEQYF
j_gene: TRBJ1-5; v_gene: TRBV19; d_gene: -; abundance: -; CDR3nt: TGTGCCAGTAGTATAGGTTTCTTTAGCAATCAGCCCCAGCATTTT; CDR3aa: CASSIGFFSNQPQHF
j_gene: TRBJ2-7; v_gene: TRBV7-9; d_gene: -; abundance: -; CDR3nt: TGTGCCAGCACCAGAACCCCAACTCCGGGGTACGAGCAGTACTTC; CDR3aa: CASTRTPTPGYEQYF
j_gene: TRBJ1-1; v_gene: TRBV7-9; d_gene: TRBD1; abundance: -; CDR3nt: TGTTCCAGCAGCTTAAAGGGGGCGTCCACTGAAGCTTTCTTT; CDR3aa: CSSSLKGASTEAFF
j_gene: TRBJ1-1; v_gene: TRBV10-1; d_gene: -; abundance: -; CDR3nt: TGCGCCAGCAGTGAGTCGAGAGGGTACACTGAAGCTTTCTTT; CDR3aa: CASSESRGYTEAFF
j_gene: TRBJ2-7; v_gene: TRBV7-7; d_gene: TRBD1; abundance: few; CDR3nt: TGTGCTAGCAGCTTAGGGGTTGGACAGGGATACGAGCAGTACTTC; CDR3aa: CASSLGVGQGYEQYF
j_gene: TRBJ2-1; v_gene: TRBV2; d_gene: -; abundance: -; CDR3nt: TGTTCCAATCTAGCCTTCTCCTACAATGAGCAGTTCTTC; CDR3aa: CSNLAFSYNEQFF
j_gene: TRBJ1-1; v_gene: TRBV28; d_gene: -; abundance: -; CDR3nt: TGTGCCAGCAGTTTCTGGGGCACCCAGGACCAAGCTTTCTTT; CDR3aa: CASSFWGTQDQAFF
j_gene: TRBJ1-5; v_gene: TRBV4-1; d_gene: -; abundance: -; CDR3nt: TGCGCCAGCAGCCAAGAACTCAGGTTCTATAGCAATCAGCCCCAGCATTTT; CDR3aa: CASSQELRFYSNQPQHF
j_gene: TRBJ1-2; v_gene: TRBV10-2; d_gene: TRBD1; abundance: once; CDR3nt: TGCGCCAGCAGTGAGTACAGGGGCTATGGCTACACCTTC; CDR3aa: CASSEYRGYGYTF
j_gene: TRBJ2-7; v_gene: TRBV7-9; d_gene: TRBD1; abundance: -; CDR3nt: TGTGCCAGCAGTCGCGACCTCCTCCGGGACAGGGGCAACGAGCAGTACTTC; CDR3aa: CASSRDLLRDRGNEQYF
j_gene: TRBJ2-3; v_gene: TRBV5-1; d_gene: TRBD2; abundance: -; CDR3nt: TGCGCCAGCAGCCCGGGGGGGCCTAGCACAGATACGCAGTATTTT; CDR3aa: CASSPGGPSTDTQYF
j_gene: TRBJ2-3; v_gene: TRBV7-8; d_gene: -; abundance: -; CDR3nt: TGTGCCAGCAGCCCCCGCGTCCTAAGCACAGATACGCAGTATTTT; CDR3aa: CASSPRVLSTDTQYF
j_gene: TRBJ2-6; v_gene: TRBV11-2; d_gene: TRBD1; abundance: -; CDR3nt: TGTGCCAGCGCCGGGACAGAGCTGACTCCTGGGGCCAACGTCCTGACTTTC; CDR3aa: CASAGTELTPGANVLTF
j_gene: TRBJ1-5; v_gene: TRBV15; d_gene: -; abundance: -; CDR3nt: TGTGCCACCAGCAGAGATGAGGGGGAACAGCCCCAGCATTTT; CDR3aa: CATSRDEGEQPQHF